This T cell receptor beta chain was retrieved from a study of Ad26.COV2.S vaccination and SARS-CoV-2 variants. Study-wide background: Ad26.COV2.S shots went into the muscle once or twice, 56 days apart.

Regarding treatment: roughly 18 received Ad26.COV2.S at low or high dose, single or two shots; 5 received placebo; per-sample allocation not given. Each sample was drawn 63 days after the first injection (of vaccine or placebo). Assay used: immunoSEQ multiplex PCR; TCRdb lists only in-frame clones, some missing. The sample shows 350,000 to 400,000 clones, roughly 90% of them seen only once. The sequences come from peripheral blood, collected in a trial of Ad26.COV2.S vaccine versus placebo. The TCR originated in a person aged 18 to 59 who received the Ad26.COV2.S COVID-19 vaccine or a placebo.

This chain's CDR3 is CASSPQQGGEAFF. The CDR3 DNA reads as TGTGCCAGCTCACCACAGCAGGGAGGTGAAGCTTTCTTT. This chain connects TRBV18 to TRBJ1-1, with D perhaps TRBD1 (5 bases). CDR3 size: 13 residues. V was cut by 1 base and J by 7 bases, with 10 bases left in between. The germline V gene has CDR1 KGHSH and CDR2 LQKENI.